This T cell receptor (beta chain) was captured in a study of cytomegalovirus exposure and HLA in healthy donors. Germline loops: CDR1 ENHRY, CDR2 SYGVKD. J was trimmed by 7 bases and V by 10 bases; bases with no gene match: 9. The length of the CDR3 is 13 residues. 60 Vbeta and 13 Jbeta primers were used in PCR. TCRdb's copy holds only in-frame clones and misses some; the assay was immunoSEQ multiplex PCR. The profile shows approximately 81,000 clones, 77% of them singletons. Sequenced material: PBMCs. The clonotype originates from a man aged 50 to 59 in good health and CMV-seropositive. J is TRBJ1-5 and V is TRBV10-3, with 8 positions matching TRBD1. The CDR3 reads CATEQGGEQPQHF. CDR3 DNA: TGTGCCACCGAACAGGGGGGGGAACAGCCCCAGCATTTT.